The 9 T cell receptor beta chains presented below share a single source sample, sequenced in a study of cytomegalovirus exposure and HLA in healthy donors. PCR used 60 Vbeta primers and 13 Jbeta primers. Measured with immunoSEQ multiplex PCR; TCRdb has only the in-frame clones, and not every one. The sample consists of under 200,000 clones, approximately 84% of them appearing once. The specimen was PBMCs. All receptors derive from a man under 40 in good health and CMV-seronegative.

The chain joins TRBV7-2 to TRBJ2-5; possibly TRBD2 for D (7 bases). CDR1 SGHTA and CDR2 FQGNSA come from the germline V gene. Between the trimmed V and J ends, which lost 5 bases and 1 base, there was a span of 14 bases. This CDR3 contains 15 residues. The CDR3 DNA sequence: TGTGCCAGCAGCCTATCGGGGGGCTTCCAAGAGACCCAGTACTTC. This codes for CASSLSGGFQETQYF.

J is TRBJ2-1 and V is TRBV14; 12 positions agree with TRBD2. Germline lookup yields CDR1 SGHDN and CDR2 FVKESK. This CDR3 has 17 amino acids. With 4 bases clipped from V and 4 bases from J, the junction kept 8 bases outside the gene matches. In DNA, the CDR3 is TGTGCCAGCAGCCCCAAGGCTAGCGGGAGGGGTTACAATGAGCAGTTCTTC. Amino acid sequence: CASSPKASGRGYNEQFF. The variable domain in full, completed from reference TRBV14 and TRBJ2-1, reads EAGVTQFPSHSVIEKGQTVTLRCDPISGHDNLYWYRRVMGKEIKFLLHFVKESKQDESGMPNNRFLAERTGGTYSTLKVQPAELEDSGVYFCASSPKASGRGYNEQFFGPGTRLTVL.

The chain combines TRBV5-1 with TRBJ2-7; D remains ambiguous. CDR3 size: 14 residues. Germline V gene lookup returns CDR1 SGHRS and CDR2 YFSETQ. Trimming shortened V by 6 bases and J by 1 base, and 14 bases separated the two germline ends. CDR3 sequence: CASTGLGHSYEQYF. The CDR3 DNA sequence: TGCGCCAGCACAGGTTTAGGCCATTCCTACGAGCAGTACTTC.

In its sample, this clone was seen a few times. CDR3 sequence (DNA): TGTGCCAGCAGTGCTTTACCAAGCGGGAGGAACTACAATGAGCAGTTCTTC. Amino acid sequence: CASSALPSGRNYNEQFF. The chain is built from TRBV6-1 and TRBJ2-1, with 9 bases that match TRBD2. V lost 4 bases to trimming and J lost 3 bases; unmatched junction nucleotides: 10. CDR3 length: 17 residues. CDR1 and CDR2 (germline): MNHNS, SASEGT.

V and J are TRBV15 and TRBJ2-1, with a possible D match to TRBD2 (8 bases). The CDR3 covers 17 residues. Looked up from germline, CDR1 is LNHNV and CDR2 is YYDKDF (reference sequence). Trimming took 5 bases from V and 2 from J, leaving 19 bases between them. The CDR3, as DNA: TGTGCCACCAGCGGCCCCCAGGGGGGACTAGCCTACAATGAGCAGTTCTTC. Translating gives CATSGPQGGLAYNEQFF.

This chain uses TRBV11-3 with TRBJ1-4, with 10 positions matching TRBD1. Per the germline V gene, CDR1 is SGHNT and CDR2 is YENEEA. This CDR3 is 14 amino acids long. The V segment lost 4 bases and the J segment 8 bases; nucleotides outside the gene matches: 4. In nucleotides, the CDR3 is TGTGCCAGCAGCTGGGACAGGGGAGGGGAAAAACTGTTTTTT. Translation gives CASSWDRGGEKLFF.

The V call is TRBV4-1, the J call TRBJ2-3; 8 bases are a match to TRBD2. Germline CDR1 and CDR2: MGHRA and YSYEKL. The CDR3 is 18 amino acids. The J segment lost 8 bases and the V segment lost 2 bases, leaving 18 bases of the junction unmatched. The CDR3 bases are TGCGCCAGCAGCCAATTGACGTTGGGACGGGGGGGCCGAGTTACGCAGTATTTT. It specifies CASSQLTLGRGGRVTQYF.

Here the CDR3 DNA reads TGTGCCAGCAGTGGGACTAACAATCAGCCCCAGCATTTT. As protein: CASSGTNNQPQHF. The rearrangement links TRBV2 to TRBJ1-5; no clear D gene. Germline V CDR1 and CDR2: SNHLY, FYNNEI. The CDR3 covers 13 residues. V was pared by 4 bases and J by 3 bases, with 7 bases between.

The chain combines TRBV6-1 with TRBJ2-3; D gene ambiguous. The CDR3 has 16 amino acids. CDR1 MNHNS and CDR2 SASEGT come from the germline V gene. The V end was cut by 4 bases, the J end by 3 bases, with 17 bases between. In DNA, the CDR3 is TGTGCCAGCAGTGCCCATACCCCTACTCAAACAGATACGCAGTATTTT. Translation: CASSAHTPTQTDTQYF.